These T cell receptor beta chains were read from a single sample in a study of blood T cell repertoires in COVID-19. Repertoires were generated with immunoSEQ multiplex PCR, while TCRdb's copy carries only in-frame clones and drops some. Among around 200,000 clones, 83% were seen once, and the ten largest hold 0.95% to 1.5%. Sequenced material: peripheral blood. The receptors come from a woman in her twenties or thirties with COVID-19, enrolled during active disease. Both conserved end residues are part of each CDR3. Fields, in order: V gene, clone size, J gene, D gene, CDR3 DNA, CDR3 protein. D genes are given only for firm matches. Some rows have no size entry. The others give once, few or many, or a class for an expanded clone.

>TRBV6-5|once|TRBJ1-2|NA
TGTGCCAGCAGTTACTCGATCGGGGGGGCAGTCACCTTC
CASSYSIGGAVTF
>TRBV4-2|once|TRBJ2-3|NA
TGTGCCAGCAGCCAAGAAGTCGCGGGATATACGCAGTATTTT
CASSQEVAGYTQYF
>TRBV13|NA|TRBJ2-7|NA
TGTGCCAGCAGCCCCCCCGGGGGAGTCGAGCAGTACTTC
CASSPPGGVEQYF
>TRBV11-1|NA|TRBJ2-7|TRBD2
TGTGCCAGCAGCTCAGTTGGGGGAGGGGACTACGAGCAGTACTTC
CASSSVGGGDYEQYF
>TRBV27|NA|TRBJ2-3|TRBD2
TGTGCCAGCAGCGGAACCCTACTAGCGGGAGCCGCAGATACGCAGTATTTT
CASSGTLLAGAADTQYF
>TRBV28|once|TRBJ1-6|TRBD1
TGTGCCAGCAGAGCCGGGACAGACGTCTCACCCCTCCACTTT
CASRAGTDVSPLHF
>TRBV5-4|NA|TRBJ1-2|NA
TGTGCCAGCAGCTTGGAAAGCGGCTACACCTTC
CASSLESGYTF
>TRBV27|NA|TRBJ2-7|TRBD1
TGTGCCAGCAGTTTTTTCGGACAGGGGGCGGGCGAGCAGTACTTC
CASSFFGQGAGEQYF
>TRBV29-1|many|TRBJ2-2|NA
TGCAGCGTTGACGTAGTGAACGGGGAGCTGTTTTTT
CSVDVVNGELFF
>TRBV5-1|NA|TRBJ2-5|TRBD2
TGCGCCAGCAGCTTGGAGAGTAGCGGGGTACAAGAGACCCAGTACTTC
CASSLESSGVQETQYF
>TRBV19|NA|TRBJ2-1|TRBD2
TGTGCCAGTAGTGCCGGACTAGCGCTAGGCAATGAGCAGTTCTTC
CASSAGLALGNEQFF
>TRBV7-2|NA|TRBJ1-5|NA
TGTGCCAGCAGCTTAGCCAGTAATCAGCCCCAGCATTTT
CASSLASNQPQHF
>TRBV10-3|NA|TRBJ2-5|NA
TGTGCCATCAGCGGAGGGACGGGGGAGACCCAGTACTTC
CAISGGTGETQYF
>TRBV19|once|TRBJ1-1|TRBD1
TGTGCCAGTAGTAGAGACAGGGAAGGGATGAACACTGAAGCTTTCTTT
CASSRDREGMNTEAFF
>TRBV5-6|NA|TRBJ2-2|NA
TGTGCCAGCAGCTTAACTAGCCCCGGGGAGCTGTTTTTT
CASSLTSPGELFF
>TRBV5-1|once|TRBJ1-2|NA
TGCGCCAGCAGCTTGGAGGGAGATGGCTACACCTTC
CASSLEGDGYTF
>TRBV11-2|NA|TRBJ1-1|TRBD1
TGTGCCAGCAGCTTGGAGGGGGCATTCACTGAAGCTTTCTTT
CASSLEGAFTEAFF
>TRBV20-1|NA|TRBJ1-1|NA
TGCAGTACCCCCAGGGGTGACGCTTTCTTT
CSTPRGDAFF
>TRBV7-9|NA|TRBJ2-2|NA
TGTGCCAGCAGCCAAATAGGGGACACCGGGGAGCTGTTTTTT
CASSQIGDTGELFF
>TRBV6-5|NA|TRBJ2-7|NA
TGTGCCAGCAGAGCTGACAGGTACGAGCAGTACTTC
CASRADRYEQYF
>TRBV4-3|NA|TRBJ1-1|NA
TGCGCCAGCAGCCAAGAGGGAGGGTCGGGCGAAGCTTTCTTT
CASSQEGGSGEAFF
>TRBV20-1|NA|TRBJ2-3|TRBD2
TGCAGTGCTAGTGATCCTAGCGGGGCGGCAGATACGCAGTATTTT
CSASDPSGAADTQYF
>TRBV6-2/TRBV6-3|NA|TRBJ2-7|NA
TGTGCCAGCAGTTACCTCCCGACAGCCTACGAGCAGTACTTC
CASSYLPTAYEQYF
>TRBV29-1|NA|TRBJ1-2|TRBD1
TGCAGCGTGGACGGGACAGGGATGATTGGCTACACCTTC
CSVDGTGMIGYTF
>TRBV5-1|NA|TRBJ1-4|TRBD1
TGCGCCAGCAGCTTAGGACAGGGTGCAGAAGAAAAACTGTTTTTT
CASSLGQGAEEKLFF
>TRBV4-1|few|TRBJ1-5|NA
TGCGCCAGCAGCCTGTCCGCGGTTCAGCCCCAGCATTTT
CASSLSAVQPQHF
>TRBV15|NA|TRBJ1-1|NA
TGTGCCACCAGCAGAGATCAGGATAACACTGAAGCTTTCTTT
CATSRDQDNTEAFF
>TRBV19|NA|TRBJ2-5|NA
TGTGCCAGTAGTATCGTCGGGGGTCAAGAGACCCAGTACTTC
CASSIVGGQETQYF
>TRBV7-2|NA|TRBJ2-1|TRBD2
TGTGCCAGCAGTATCCAACTAGCGGGGGGTAGGAATGAGCAGTTCTTC
CASSIQLAGGRNEQFF
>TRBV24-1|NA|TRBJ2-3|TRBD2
TGTGCCTGGTCACTAGCGGGAGAGGAGCCGGAGTCAGATACGCAGTATTTT
CAWSLAGEEPESDTQYF
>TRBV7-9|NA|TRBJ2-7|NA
TGTGCCAGCAGGAGGACAGTTTCCTACGAGCAGTACTTC
CASRRTVSYEQYF
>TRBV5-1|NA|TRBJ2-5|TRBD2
TGCGCCAGCAGTCTGGGGCGGGAGAGGAGGGAGACCCAGTACTTC
CASSLGRERRETQYF
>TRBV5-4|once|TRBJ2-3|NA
TGTGCCAGCAGCTCACTGTCGTATACAGATACGCAGTATTTT
CASSSLSYTDTQYF
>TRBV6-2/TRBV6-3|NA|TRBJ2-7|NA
TGTGCCAGCATCCCAGGAGCCCACGAGCAGTACTTC
CASIPGAHEQYF
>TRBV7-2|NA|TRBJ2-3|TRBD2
TGTGCCAGCAGCTCCCGGGGGGGTCCTAGCACAGATACGCAGTATTTT
CASSSRGGPSTDTQYF
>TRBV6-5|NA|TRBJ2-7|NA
TGTGCCAGCAGTTACTCGACTTGGAGGGACGAGCAGTACTTC
CASSYSTWRDEQYF
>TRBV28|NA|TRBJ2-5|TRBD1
TGTGCCAGCAGCCCACACTCACAGGGACAGGAGACCCAGTACTTC
CASSPHSQGQETQYF
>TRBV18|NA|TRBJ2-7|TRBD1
TGTGCCAGCTCACCACAGGCGACAGGGACCTACGAGCAGTACTTC
CASSPQATGTYEQYF
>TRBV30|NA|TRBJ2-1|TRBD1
TGTGCCTGGGCGTTCGAGGGGACAGGGGCCTACAATGAGCAGTTCTTC
CAWAFEGTGAYNEQFF
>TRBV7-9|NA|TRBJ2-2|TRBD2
TGTGCCAGCAGCCGATCCTTAGCGGGGGCGTCCACCGGGGAGCTGTTTTTT
CASSRSLAGASTGELFF
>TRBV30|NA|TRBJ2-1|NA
TGTGCCTGGAGTTATGGGCAGTCGAATGAGCAGTTCTTC
CAWSYGQSNEQFF
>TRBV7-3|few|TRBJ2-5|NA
TGTGCCAGCAGCTTAAGGGGGCGGGCACAAGAGACCCAGTACTTC
CASSLRGRAQETQYF
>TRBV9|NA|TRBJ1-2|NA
TGTGCCAGCAGCGTCGTAGCGGGGGGGATTACTAACTATGGCTACACCTTC
CASSVVAGGITNYGYTF
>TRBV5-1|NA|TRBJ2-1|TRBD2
TGCGCCAGCAGCTTGCGAGCGGGAGGCTCGAGCTCCTACAATGAGCAGTTCTTC
CASSLRAGGSSSYNEQFF
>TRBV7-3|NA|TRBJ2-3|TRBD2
TGTGCCAGCAGCTCCCGGACTAGAGGCACAGATACGCAGTATTTT
CASSSRTRGTDTQYF
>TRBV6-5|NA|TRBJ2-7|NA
TGTGCCAGCAGTCCCCGGACGGGGAGGGAGCAGTACTTC
CASSPRTGREQYF
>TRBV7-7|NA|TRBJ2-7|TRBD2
TGTGCCAGCAGCTCGCACACCGGGGGGGAGCAGTACTTC
CASSSHTGGEQYF
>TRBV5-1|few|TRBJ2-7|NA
TGCGCCAGCAGCTTGGCCGAGGGAATCTCCTACGAGCAGTACTTC
CASSLAEGISYEQYF
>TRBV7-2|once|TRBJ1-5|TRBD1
TGTGCCAGCAGCTTAACAGGGGACGTTTTCCAGCCCCAGCATTTT
CASSLTGDVFQPQHF
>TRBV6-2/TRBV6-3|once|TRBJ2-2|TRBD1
TGTGCCAGCAGTTACGGTGGACAGGGCTTGACCGGGGAGCTGTTTTTT
CASSYGGQGLTGELFF
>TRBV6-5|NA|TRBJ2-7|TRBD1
TGTGCCAGCGCTACCGGACAGGGATACGAGCAGTACTTC
CASATGQGYEQYF
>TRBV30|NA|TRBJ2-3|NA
TGTGCCTGGGACTTGGGCACAGATACGCAGTATTTT
CAWDLGTDTQYF
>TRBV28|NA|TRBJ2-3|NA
TGTGCCAGCAGTCCCCGACAGGAGACAGCATTCACAGATACGCAGTATTTT
CASSPRQETAFTDTQYF
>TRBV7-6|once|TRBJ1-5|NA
TGTGCCAGCAGCGCTGCAGGGTGGGTACAGCCCCAGCATTTT
CASSAAGWVQPQHF